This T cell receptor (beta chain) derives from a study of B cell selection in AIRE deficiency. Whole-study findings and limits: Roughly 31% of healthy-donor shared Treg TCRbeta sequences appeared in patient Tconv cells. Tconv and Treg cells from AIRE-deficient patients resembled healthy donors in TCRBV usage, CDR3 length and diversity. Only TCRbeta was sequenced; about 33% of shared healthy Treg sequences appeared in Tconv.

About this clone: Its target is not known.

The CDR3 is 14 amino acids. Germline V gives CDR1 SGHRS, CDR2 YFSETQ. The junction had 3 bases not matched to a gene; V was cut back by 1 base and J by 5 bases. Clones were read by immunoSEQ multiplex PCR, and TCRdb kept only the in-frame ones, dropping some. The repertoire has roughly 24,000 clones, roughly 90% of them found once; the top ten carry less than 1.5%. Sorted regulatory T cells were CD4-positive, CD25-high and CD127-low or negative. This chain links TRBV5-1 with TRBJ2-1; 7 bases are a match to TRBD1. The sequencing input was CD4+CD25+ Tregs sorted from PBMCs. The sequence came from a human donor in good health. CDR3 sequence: CASSLRGQDNEQFF. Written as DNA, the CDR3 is TGCGCCAGCAGCTTGAGGGGGCAGGACAATGAGCAGTTCTTC.